A selection of T cell receptor beta chains follows, all from one sample in a study of technical replicates of blood from several donors. Method: immunoSEQ multiplex PCR; TCRdb's copy keeps in-frame clones and lacks some. The profile covers under 20,000 clones, with 80% to 85% appearing a single time and roughly an eighth taken by the ten largest. Input material: PBMCs. Receptors were obtained from a human donor in good health. Each CDR3 is given with its conserved first and last residue. D genes are given only for firm matches. Part of the rows lack a size; the others show once, few, many or a class for expanded clones.

clone_size	cdr3_length	v_call	j_call	d_call	cdr3_nt	cdr3_aa
NA	12	TRBV28	TRBJ2-7	NA	TGTGCCAGCAGTTACAGGGAGATCGAGCAGTACTTC	CASSYREIEQYF
few	12	TRBV5-6	TRBJ2-3	NA	TGTGCCAGCAGCCCCTACCGGGATACGCAGTATTTT	CASSPYRDTQYF
few	14	TRBV2	TRBJ1-5	NA	TGTGCCAGCAGTTATGACAGGATCAATCAGCCCCAGCATTTT	CASSYDRINQPQHF
NA	14	TRBV30	TRBJ2-2	NA	TGTGCCTGGAGGGGGGCAACGAACACCGGGGAGCTGTTTTTT	CAWRGATNTGELFF
NA	14	TRBV7-8	TRBJ1-3	NA	TGTGCCAGCAGCTTAATCTTGGCCGGAAACACCATATATTTT	CASSLILAGNTIYF
once	14	TRBV27	TRBJ2-1	TRBD2	TGTGCCAGCAATGGCGGGAGCTCCTACAATGAGCAGTTCTTC	CASNGGSSYNEQFF
NA	12	TRBV19	TRBJ1-2	TRBD1	TGTGCCACCGCCAGGGGGCAGAATGGCTACACCTTC	CATARGQNGYTF
NA	17	TRBV15	TRBJ1-4	NA	TGTGCCACCAGCAGAGAACCACACGTTGCAACTAATGAAAAACTGTTTTTT	CATSREPHVATNEKLFF
NA	14	TRBV10-3	TRBJ2-1	NA	TGTGCCATCAGTCTAGGGGACACAGACAATGAGCAGTTCTTC	CAISLGDTDNEQFF
few	12	TRBV2	TRBJ2-1	NA	TGTGCCAGCAGACCTGACTACATTGAGCAGTTCTTC	CASRPDYIEQFF
NA	16	TRBV2	TRBJ2-6	TRBD1	TGTGCCAGCTCCGGACAGGGGGCTACTGGGGCCAACGTCCTGACTTTC	CASSGQGATGANVLTF
NA	14	TRBV7-2	TRBJ2-5	TRBD2	TGTGCCAGCAGCCCTCTAGCGGGGCGGGAGACCCAGTACTTC	CASSPLAGRETQYF
NA	15	TRBV19	TRBJ2-3	TRBD1	TGTGCCAGTAGCGGTGGACAGGGCCTCACAGATACGCAGTATTTT	CASSGGQGLTDTQYF
NA	16	TRBV19	TRBJ2-7	NA	TGTGCCAGTAGTATCAACCAGGGGCAGTGGTCCTACGAGCAGTACTTC	CASSINQGQWSYEQYF
NA	17	TRBV7-8	TRBJ1-5	NA	TGTGCCAGCAGCTTAGTTTCGTTGGGGGCCTTGAATCAGCCCCAGCATTTT	CASSLVSLGALNQPQHF
once	17	TRBV4-2	TRBJ2-1	TRBD2	TGTGCCAGCAGCCAAGGGACTAGCGGGGGAAACTACAATGAGCAGTTCTTC	CASSQGTSGGNYNEQFF
NA	15	TRBV18	TRBJ1-1	TRBD1	TGTGCCAGCTCACCCGGACAGGGGTCTAGCACTGAAGCTTTCTTT	CASSPGQGSSTEAFF
NA	13	TRBV5-1	TRBJ2-7	NA	TGCGCCAGCAGCGAGCCTAGCTCCTACGAGCAGTACTTC	CASSEPSSYEQYF
few	13	TRBV19	TRBJ1-2	NA	TGTGCCAGTAGTCCGGAACCCCGGGGTGGCTACACCTTC	CASSPEPRGGYTF
NA	18	TRBV10-1	TRBJ1-1	NA	TGCGCCAGCAGTGAGTTTACAGGGACGACCAGTGGGAACACTGAAGCTTTCTTT	CASSEFTGTTSGNTEAFF
NA	11	TRBV25-1	TRBJ1-1	NA	TGTGCCAGTTCCCAGGGAACTGAAGCTTTCTTT	CASSQGTEAFF
NA	15	TRBV6-5	TRBJ1-1	NA	TGTGCCAGCAGTTACTCGTTGCGGGCGGGGACTGAAGCTTTCTTT	CASSYSLRAGTEAFF